This T cell receptor beta chain was sequenced during a study of regulatory T cells in long-lasting Graves disease (dated by TCRdb to 2020 to 2023). As for the study more broadly: Patients with newly diagnosed Graves' disease had been on antithyroid drugs for under 3 months. A total of roughly 35 samples were covered by TCR sequencing, comprising about 13 persistent and around 20 newly diagnosed Graves' disease patients. Patients with persistent Graves' disease were compared with patients with newly diagnosed Graves' disease using TCR sequencing and RNA sequencing of peripheral blood. The study took place in China and was registered as a clinical trial.

V sheds 7 bases and J sheds 3 bases, leaving 10 bases between their ends. Measured from the cysteine to the phenylalanine, the CDR3 is 13 residues long. Only the CDR3 part of the read is kept: 39 bases, read in frame from the first base. Sequences LNHDA (CDR1) and SQIVND (CDR2) are obtained from the germline V gene (reference sequence). A remark on this clonotype: The target of this receptor is not known. No base qualities exist here, and no much larger clone lies one base off it.

Receptors were amplified or captured by multiplex PCR. The instrument was an Illumina HiSeq 4000. CDR3 regions were amplified by Arm-PCR with iRepertoire HTBI primers to construct TCR beta libraries. Before sequencing, the PCR products went through gel purification. On the authors' methods: Across samples, 55 to 80 TRBV and 13 to 15 TRBJ segments were identified and used for gene usage analysis of CDR3 amino acid clonotypes. COPE and FqMerger were used to merge filtered high-quality paired reads into contigs. BLAST was used to align contigs to IMGT TRBV, TRBD and TRBJ reference genes, with CDR3 defined following IMGT. Any clonotype with a frequency above 0.1% was classified as a highly expanded clone. Repertoire diversity was measured by Shannon entropy, and V-J evenness by the Gini coefficient. A clonotype was considered public if more than one individual shared it. TCRdb handled the public reads itself, with Q25 trimming in fastp and clone calling in MiXCR, and kept productive beta chains. Merged by CDR3 protein, the rows form single entries marked with the most common genes and DNA. None of the V and J calls come from the authors' own analysis; TCRdb made them. Within this sample are 400,000 to 500,000 distinct CDR3 sequences, with 15% of them counted one time only. 15% to 20% of the sample comes from the top ten.

Study-wide findings and limitations: Peripheral blood alone was examined, since thyroid tissue, which constituted the primary lesion, could not be accessed. TRBV28, TRBJ1-2 and TRBJ2-5 were preferentially used in persistent disease, while TRBV20-1 and TRBJ2-1 were favored in newly diagnosed disease. Sequencing and analysis were restricted to the TCR beta chain. The small sample size was acknowledged by the authors as a limitation that may reduce accuracy. More public clonotypes were shared among persistent patients (around 3,000) than among newly diagnosed patients (966). Persistent Graves' disease patients showed lower TCR Shannon entropy and fewer highly expanded clones than newly diagnosed patients, suggesting clonal expansion.

The time point label of this sample denotes: newly diagnosed GD, antithyroid drugs for less than 3 months. For both TCR sequencing and RNA sequencing, RNA was extracted from PBMCs in TRIzol. The diagnosis of Graves' disease was made according to American Thyroid Association guidelines. Patients were recruited from an endocrinology department in Xi'an, China. Each patient gave approximately 8.8 milliliters of peripheral blood, collected in an EDTA anticoagulant tube. Ficoll Paque Plus density gradient separation was used to isolate PBMCs, and no further T cell sorting was performed. RNA quality was checked with an Agilent 2100 Bioanalyzer and agarose gel, and concentration with a NanoDrop 2000. The sample also formed part of further work on T cells in Graves' hyperthyroidism and ophthalmopathy. As the second paper documents: Graves' hyperthyroidism was defined as stable when no progression to ophthalmopathy occurred over 18 months of follow-up. The hyperthyroidism patients were between 18 and 65 years old and newly diagnosed, with a disease duration of less than 2 months. Any patient with an uncontrolled infection, another autoimmune disease, pregnancy or lactation was excluded. Clinical symptoms, serum thyroxine and TRAb, thyroid ultrasound, and orbital computed tomography formed the basis for the diagnoses. A first-round RT-PCR of the TCR CDR3 used the HTBI primer set with the Qiagen OneStep RT-PCR kit. Most expanded thyroid clonotypes (frequency above 0.001) were also detected in blood, a finding suggesting that blood repertoires may reflect thyroid immune responses. In cross-validation, a model built on a 13 V-J signature told ophthalmopathy apart from stable hyperthyroidism with roughly 87% sensitivity and approximately 81% specificity, and in testing the same model reached 80%/75%. In validation, the model predicted progression to ophthalmopathy a median of around 6.5 months before onset, with 70% to 71% sensitivity and 72.22% specificity. To identify TCR V-J signatures that set the groups apart, the researchers used a discovery cohort of 100 patients, made up of approximately 43 with Graves' ophthalmopathy and 57 with stable Graves' hyperthyroidism. Whether ophthalmopathy could be predicted prospectively was tested in an independent validation cohort made up of fewer than 20 hyperthyroidism patients plus 17 patients who later progressed to ophthalmopathy. The roughly 90 discovery patients were divided at random into training and test sets in a 7:3 ratio. The study also compared thyroid tissue and blood T-cell repertoires from more than five Graves' hyperthyroidism patients. After blood sampling, hyperthyroidism patients were treated with methimazole at a starting dose of 30 mg daily, and ophthalmopathy patients were treated with high-dose intravenous methylprednisolone. Libraries were constructed in a second round of multiplex PCR, after which size selection and purification were performed. Libraries were sequenced paired-end with 100 bp reads on an Illumina HiSeq2000. Raw data were processed with SOAPnuke, discarding reads with adapters, uncalled bases, mean Phred below 15, or no exact constant-primer or identifier match. High-quality paired reads were merged with COPE v1.2.5, and unique nucleotide sequences were defined as clonotypes. MiTCR v1.1 was used to align clonotypes to the IMGT TRBV, TRBD and TRBJ reference segments. Analysis was restricted to V-J combinations with a frequency above 0.0001, which covered 99.2% of repertoires. A TCS score was defined as the ratio of F50 (clonal expansion) to E x V (chaos), with BLOSUM62-based TCRdist applied between CDR3 peptides within each V-J. Welch's t-statistics and random forest reduced fewer than 600 V-J features to 13, which were used in a naive Bayes classifier (R e1071). No statistical method was used to set the sample size in advance, and investigators knew the group allocation. TCR Vbeta CDR3 sequencing of roughly 140 peripheral blood samples (roughly 43 ophthalmopathy, 75 to 80 hyperthyroidism and 17 progressor patients) is reported in the paper.

The sequence was collected from a woman aged 25-40 years with Graves disease. Donor details come from another sample of the same person, matched by shared clones. The sample here was peripheral blood mononuclear cells (PBMCs), taken at new diagnosis, from a patient treated with antithyroid drugs. Recombination linked TRBV19 to TRBJ1-5, with an unclear D gene assignment. At the DNA level, the sequence is TGTGCCAGTACGGGGATCAACAATCAGCCCCAGCATTTT. It translates as CASTGINNQPQHF. The variable domain in full, with residues beyond the CDR3 obtained from the reference TRBV19 and TRBJ1-5 genes, is DGGITQSPKYLFRKEGQNVTLSCEQNLNHDAMYWYRQDPGQGLRLIYYSQIVNDFQKGDIAEGYSVSREKKESFPLTVTSAQKNPTAFYLCASTGINNQPQHFGDGTRLSIL.